Detailed here is one TCR beta chain. The antigen is unknown. The data were taken from a study of TIL therapy for anti-PD-1-resistant metastatic lung cancer. Study overall: Several tumors were EGFR-mutant and two were ALK-rearranged. Tumors carried a median approximately 1.6 non-synonymous mutations per megabase. Study-wide results and caveats: The cohort had more treatment-naive, never-smoker and oncogene-addicted patients than typical. Many TIL product clones were absent from baseline tumor, suggesting clonal contraction.

This CDR3 is 11 amino acids long. Germline CDR1 and CDR2: KGHDR and SFDVKD. V was shortened by 4 bases and J by 4 bases, with 3 bases between the two germline ends. The libraries were made with immunoSEQ v3. The data were produced by immunoSEQ multiplex PCR, yet TCRdb's version contains in-frame clones alone and is incomplete. The table has more than 90,000 clones, 65% seen once. Time point of the sample: pre-treatment sample, taken before nivolumab and TIL therapy. Most excised metastases sampled were pleural nodules or supraclavicular lymph nodes. The rearrangement links TRBV24-1 to TRBJ1-2, with D uncertain. The sample was tumor tissue, taken at baseline. The receptor's source is a person aged 25-80 years with non-small cell lung cancer. The CDR3: CATSDFYGYTF. CDR3 in DNA: TGTGCCACCAGTGACTTCTATGGCTACACCTTC.